Below, 10 T cell receptor beta chains from the same sample are listed, as sequenced in a study of T-cell reconstitution after alpha-beta-depleted transplantation in children. Unique molecular identifiers were incorporated during preparation of the TCRbeta library. Each CDR3 protein gets one entry after TCRdb re-called the PCR reads with MiXCR. The sample has about 90,000 distinct CDR3 sequences; roughly 7.7% are singletons. Sequenced here: PBMCs from the stem cell graft donor, sampled from the stem cell graft. The receptors were gathered from a human donor who donated a stem cell graft to a child with congenital amegakaryocytic thrombocytopenia.

This clonotype was counted ten times or more. The chain couples TRBV12-3 or TRBV12-4 to TRBJ2-2; no reliable D call. The CDR3 totals 13 residues. The V gene lost 6 bases and the J gene lost 5 bases, with 10 bases spanning the gap. The CDR3 DNA reads as TGTGCCAGCAGCCCCGGAACTACCGGGGAGCTGTTTTTT. This codes for CASSPGTTGELFF.

The table lists this clonotype with many counts. V and J are TRBV20-1 and TRBJ2-3; the D is unclear. V gave up 0 bases and J gave up 4 bases, with 8 bases separating them. Looked up from germline, CDR1 is DFQATT and CDR2 is SNEGSKA (reference sequence). The CDR3 runs to 13 residues. CDR3 sequence: CSARDPGPDTQYF. The CDR3 DNA reads TGCAGTGCTAGAGATCCAGGTCCAGATACGCAGTATTTT.

This clonotype was seen many times. The chain couples TRBV5-1 to TRBJ1-2; no clear D. In germline, CDR1 is SGHRS, CDR2 YFSETQ. The CDR3 loop spans 15 amino acids. Trimming pared 3 bases from V and 3 bases from J, leaving 15 bases between. The CDR3 DNA reads TGCGCCAGCAGCTGGGCGGCCGGGGAGGACTATGGCTACACCTTC. Translated: CASSWAAGEDYGYTF.

There are many counts of this clonotype. The chain uses TRBV5-6 and TRBJ2-1; 10 nucleotides match TRBD2. The length of the CDR3 is 17 residues. Unmatched junction bases numbered 4, after V lost 1 base and J lost 0 bases. Germline V gives CDR1 SGHDT, CDR2 YYEEEE. DNA for the CDR3: TGTGCCAGCAGCTTGTATAGCGGGGGGATCTCCTACAATGAGCAGTTCTTC. Encoded protein: CASSLYSGGISYNEQFF.

This clonotype was counted at least ten times. The chain joins TRBV6-1 to TRBJ1-1; a weak D match, TRBD1 (6 bases). Looked up from germline, CDR1 is MNHNS and CDR2 is SASEGT. Between the trimmed V and J ends, which lost 8 bases and 4 bases, there was a span of 14 bases. The CDR3 is made up of 13 amino acids. The CDR3: CASHRGGSTEAFF. CDR3 bases: TGTGCCAGCCATAGGGGGGGGAGCACTGAAGCTTTCTTT.

At least ten counts were recorded for this clonotype. For the CDR3, the DNA is TGTGCCAGCAGTTTATCTAGTGGGAGTTACTATGGCTACACCTTC. Protein product: CASSLSSGSYYGYTF. The chain has TRBV28 and TRBJ1-2, with unresolved D. Germline V lookup: CDR1 MDHEN, CDR2 SYDVKM. V was shortened by 1 base and J by 3 bases, with 12 bases between the two germline ends. CDR3 length equals 15 residues.

This clonotype has a count of ten or more. The gene calls are TRBV20-1 and TRBJ2-5, with TRBD2 matching 11 bases. Germline V lookup: CDR1 DFQATT, CDR2 SNEGSKA (reference sequence). The CDR3 runs to 14 residues. Losses at the gene ends were 0 bases for V and 4 bases for J; bases not matched to a gene: 1. This chain's CDR3 is CSAREGTSGETQYF. DNA of the CDR3: TGCAGTGCTAGAGAGGGGACTAGCGGAGAGACCCAGTACTTC.

This clonotype showed up many times. The chain carries TRBV20-1 and TRBJ2-1; TRBD2 aligns across 12 bases. This CDR3 has 14 residues. V shed 2 bases, J shed 10 bases, and the junction held 6 bases outside the gene matches. In germline, CDR1 is DFQATT, CDR2 SNEGSKA (reference sequence). CDR3 sequence: CSARRRTSGAEQFF. The CDR3 nucleotides are TGCAGTGCTAGACGGAGGACTAGCGGGGCAGAGCAGTTCTTC.

This clonotype came up many times. The genes are TRBV5-1 and TRBJ1-1; TRBD1 matches at 7 bases. V shed 5 bases, J shed 4 bases, and the junction held 8 bases outside the gene matches. CDR3 length equals 14 residues. Germline CDR1 and CDR2: SGHRS and YFSETQ. The CDR3 DNA follows: TGCGCCAGCAGAAGAGACAGGGACGGCACTGAAGCTTTCTTT. Its protein product is CASRRDRDGTEAFF.

This clonotype showed up many times. This chain connects TRBV20-1 to TRBJ1-1; D is unresolved. V lost 6 bases to trimming and J lost 1 base, with 18 bases between them. The CDR3 is 15 amino acids. The germline CDR1 and CDR2 sequences are DFQATT and SNEGSKA (reference sequence). CDR3 sequence: CSAIEGFYRNTEAFF. The CDR3 bases are TGCAGTGCCATTGAAGGGTTTTACAGGAACACTGAAGCTTTCTTT.